This is a list of T cell receptor beta chains from one sample in a study of T cell clones after liver transplantation. Sequenced by immunoSEQ multiplex PCR; TCRdb stores in-frame clones only, minus some. The sample shows about 100,000 clones, about 81% of them seen only once. The material sequenced was CD4+ T cells from blood, taken before liver transplant. Receptor source: a human donor who received a liver transplant. The CDR3 runs from the conserved cysteine through the conserved F or W. The order of the fields is D gene, J gene, clone size, V gene, CDR3 protein, CDR3 DNA. D genes are given only for firm matches. Clone size is shown for a subset of rows, as once, few, many or a class of expanded clone.

d_gene: .; j_gene: TRBJ2-3; abundance: .; v_gene: TRBV16; CDR3aa: CASSQSARSDTQYF; CDR3nt: TGTGCCAGCAGCCAATCGGCACGCTCAGATACGCAGTATTTT
d_gene: .; j_gene: TRBJ1-5; abundance: .; v_gene: TRBV28; CDR3aa: CASTPVAVNQPQHF; CDR3nt: TGTGCCAGTACCCCGGTGGCAGTCAATCAGCCCCAGCATTTT
d_gene: .; j_gene: TRBJ1-6; abundance: few; v_gene: TRBV7-2; CDR3aa: CASSLPQRALHF; CDR3nt: TGTGCCAGCAGCTTACCCCAGAGGGCCCTCCACTTT
d_gene: TRBD1; j_gene: TRBJ2-7; abundance: .; v_gene: TRBV6-1; CDR3aa: CASSEASSTGGWFFHEQYF; CDR3nt: TGTGCCAGCAGTGAAGCTTCGTCGACAGGGGGGTGGTTCTTCCACGAGCAGTACTTC
d_gene: TRBD2; j_gene: TRBJ2-7; abundance: .; v_gene: TRBV6-6; CDR3aa: CASTQRGGLKDEQYF; CDR3nt: TGTGCCAGCACCCAACGGGGGGGGCTAAAGGACGAGCAGTACTTC
d_gene: TRBD1; j_gene: TRBJ1-2; abundance: .; v_gene: TRBV19; CDR3aa: CASSIRDRGDYGYTF; CDR3nt: TGTGCCAGTAGTATCCGGGACAGGGGGGACTATGGCTACACCTTC
d_gene: .; j_gene: TRBJ2-1; abundance: .; v_gene: TRBV27; CDR3aa: CASSLIGIYNEQFF; CDR3nt: TGTGCCAGCAGTCTAATTGGAATCTACAATGAGCAGTTCTTC
d_gene: .; j_gene: TRBJ2-1; abundance: once; v_gene: TRBV5-1; CDR3aa: CASIPGVGRDEQFF; CDR3nt: TGCGCCAGCATACCAGGGGTAGGGCGGGATGAGCAGTTCTTC
d_gene: TRBD2; j_gene: TRBJ2-1; abundance: few; v_gene: TRBV7-2; CDR3aa: CASSTSGTSGGVDPFF; CDR3nt: TGTGCCAGCAGCACTTCCGGGACTAGCGGGGGGGTCGATCCGTTCTTC
d_gene: .; j_gene: TRBJ2-5; abundance: .; v_gene: TRBV27; CDR3aa: CASSPQGTQETQYF; CDR3nt: TGTGCCAGCAGCCCCCAGGGTACACAAGAGACCCAGTACTTC
d_gene: TRBD2; j_gene: TRBJ2-7; abundance: .; v_gene: TRBV4-2; CDR3aa: CASSQDPGTSGNEQYF; CDR3nt: TGTGCCAGCAGCCAAGATCCCGGGACTAGCGGGAACGAGCAGTACTTC
d_gene: .; j_gene: TRBJ1-2; abundance: .; v_gene: TRBV5-1; CDR3aa: CASSLELDSGGYTF; CDR3nt: TGCGCCAGCAGCTTGGAACTGGACAGCGGTGGCTACACCTTC
d_gene: .; j_gene: TRBJ1-5; abundance: .; v_gene: TRBV6-1; CDR3aa: CASSESWGPQHF; CDR3nt: TGTGCCAGCAGTGAGAGTTGGGGACCCCAGCATTTT
d_gene: TRBD1; j_gene: TRBJ1-5; abundance: .; v_gene: TRBV29-1; CDR3aa: CSVGGTGGAGNQPQHF; CDR3nt: TGCAGCGTTGGGGGGACAGGGGGCGCGGGCAATCAGCCCCAGCATTTT
d_gene: .; j_gene: TRBJ2-2; abundance: .; v_gene: TRBV7-9; CDR3aa: CASSPRGATGELFF; CDR3nt: TGTGCCAGCAGCCCCCGGGGAGCCACCGGGGAGCTGTTTTTT
d_gene: .; j_gene: TRBJ2-7; abundance: .; v_gene: TRBV4-3; CDR3aa: CASSLSLASRYEQYF; CDR3nt: TGCGCCAGCAGCCTCAGCCTCGCTAGTCGGTACGAGCAGTACTTC
d_gene: TRBD1; j_gene: TRBJ1-5; abundance: many; v_gene: TRBV28; CDR3aa: CASRDRGLSSNQPQHF; CDR3nt: TGTGCCAGCAGGGACAGGGGGCTTAGTAGCAATCAGCCCCAGCATTTT
d_gene: .; j_gene: TRBJ2-7; abundance: few; v_gene: TRBV27; CDR3aa: CASSNRGGYYEQYF; CDR3nt: TGTGCCAGCTCAAATAGGGGGGGGTACTACGAGCAGTACTTC
d_gene: .; j_gene: TRBJ2-1; abundance: .; v_gene: TRBV5-6; CDR3aa: CASSYWNNEQFF; CDR3nt: TGTGCCAGCAGCTACTGGAACAATGAGCAGTTCTTC
d_gene: .; j_gene: TRBJ2-5; abundance: .; v_gene: TRBV11-2; CDR3aa: CASSLDLTREETQYF; CDR3nt: TGTGCCAGCAGCTTAGATCTGACGAGGGAAGAGACCCAGTACTTC
d_gene: .; j_gene: TRBJ2-6; abundance: .; v_gene: TRBV7-3; CDR3aa: CASSPPRRPGGGANVLTF; CDR3nt: TGTGCCAGCAGCCCCCCGAGACGGCCAGGAGGAGGGGCCAACGTCCTGACTTTC
d_gene: .; j_gene: TRBJ2-7; abundance: .; v_gene: TRBV5-4; CDR3aa: CASRNQNYEQYF; CDR3nt: TGTGCCAGCAGGAATCAGAACTACGAGCAGTACTTC
d_gene: .; j_gene: TRBJ2-7; abundance: once; v_gene: TRBV7-2; CDR3aa: CASSLLQKYEQYF; CDR3nt: TGTGCCAGCAGCTTACTGCAGAAATACGAGCAGTACTTC
d_gene: TRBD2; j_gene: TRBJ2-1; abundance: .; v_gene: TRBV7-8; CDR3aa: CASSRTSGYNEQFF; CDR3nt: TGTGCCAGCAGCCGGACTAGCGGGTACAATGAGCAGTTCTTC
d_gene: .; j_gene: TRBJ1-1; abundance: .; v_gene: TRBV6-6; CDR3aa: CASSYRGNYAEAFF; CDR3nt: TGTGCCAGCAGTTACCGGGGCAACTATGCTGAAGCTTTCTTT
d_gene: .; j_gene: TRBJ2-5; abundance: .; v_gene: TRBV7-2; CDR3aa: CASSLSRGQETQYF; CDR3nt: TGTGCCAGCAGCTTATCTCGGGGACAAGAGACCCAGTACTTC
d_gene: TRBD1; j_gene: TRBJ2-1; abundance: once; v_gene: TRBV7-2; CDR3aa: CASSFGQGRINEQFF; CDR3nt: TGTGCCAGCAGCTTCGGACAGGGGAGGATCAATGAGCAGTTCTTC
d_gene: .; j_gene: TRBJ1-3; abundance: .; v_gene: TRBV2; CDR3aa: CASGTAAWPGNTIYF; CDR3nt: TGTGCCAGCGGAACCGCGGCCTGGCCTGGAAACACCATATATTTT
d_gene: TRBD1; j_gene: TRBJ1-2; abundance: .; v_gene: TRBV6-5; CDR3aa: CASSFDRGLDYGYTF; CDR3nt: TGTGCCAGCAGTTTTGACAGGGGGCTAGACTATGGCTACACCTTC
d_gene: .; j_gene: TRBJ1-5; abundance: .; v_gene: TRBV6-1; CDR3aa: CASSEVGAWNNQPQHF; CDR3nt: TGTGCCAGCAGTGAAGTCGGGGCCTGGAACAATCAGCCCCAGCATTTT
d_gene: TRBD1; j_gene: TRBJ1-2; abundance: .; v_gene: TRBV19; CDR3aa: CASSNRRTGGSRYGYTF; CDR3nt: TGTGCCAGTAGTAATCGTAGGACAGGGGGCTCCCGATATGGCTACACCTTC
d_gene: .; j_gene: TRBJ2-6; abundance: .; v_gene: TRBV5-1; CDR3aa: CASSSKSGSGANVLTF; CDR3nt: TGCGCCAGCAGCTCGAAGAGCGGGTCTGGGGCCAACGTCCTGACTTTC
d_gene: .; j_gene: TRBJ2-5; abundance: .; v_gene: TRBV5-1; CDR3aa: CASRDAPQVGETQYF; CDR3nt: TGCGCCAGCAGGGATGCCCCCCAGGTGGGAGAAACCCAGTACTTC
d_gene: .; j_gene: TRBJ1-1; abundance: .; v_gene: TRBV4-2; CDR3aa: CASSQVAQTYEAFF; CDR3nt: TGTGCCAGCAGCCAAGTTGCCCAGACCTATGAAGCTTTCTTT
d_gene: .; j_gene: TRBJ2-5; abundance: .; v_gene: TRBV5-1; CDR3aa: CASSLESQRQETQYF; CDR3nt: TGCGCCAGCAGCTTGGAATCCCAGCGCCAAGAGACCCAGTACTTC
d_gene: .; j_gene: TRBJ1-3; abundance: .; v_gene: TRBV5-1; CDR3aa: CASSLEVSGNTIYF; CDR3nt: TGCGCCAGCAGCTTGGAAGTTTCTGGAAACACCATATATTTT
d_gene: TRBD2; j_gene: TRBJ2-5; abundance: .; v_gene: TRBV10-3; CDR3aa: CAKRGRIRTSGGKTQYF; CDR3nt: TGTGCCAAAAGGGGGAGAATTAGGACTAGCGGGGGAAAGACCCAGTACTTC
d_gene: .; j_gene: TRBJ1-4; abundance: .; v_gene: TRBV6-1; CDR3aa: CASSEQGSEKLFF; CDR3nt: TGTGCCAGCAGTGAACAGGGTTCCGAAAAACTGTTTTTT
d_gene: TRBD2; j_gene: TRBJ2-1; abundance: .; v_gene: TRBV19; CDR3aa: CATRGDLVYNEQFF; CDR3nt: TGTGCCACCCGGGGGGACCTGGTGTACAATGAGCAGTTCTTC
d_gene: .; j_gene: TRBJ2-1; abundance: .; v_gene: TRBV5-1; CDR3aa: CASSPPSTGGNEQFF; CDR3nt: TGCGCCAGCAGTCCCCCCTCCACCGGAGGCAATGAGCAGTTCTTC
d_gene: .; j_gene: TRBJ2-1; abundance: .; v_gene: TRBV11-3; CDR3aa: CASSLDPLSNEQFF; CDR3nt: TGTGCCAGCAGCTTAGACCCCCTCTCCAATGAGCAGTTCTTC
d_gene: .; j_gene: TRBJ2-3; abundance: .; v_gene: TRBV5-1; CDR3aa: CASSLEPGTSTDTQYF; CDR3nt: TGCGCCAGCAGCTTGGAGCCTGGAACTAGCACAGATACGCAGTATTTT
d_gene: .; j_gene: TRBJ1-1; abundance: .; v_gene: TRBV27; CDR3aa: CASSLTPGVSTEAFF; CDR3nt: TGTGCCAGCAGTCTAACACCCGGTGTGAGCACTGAAGCTTTCTTT
d_gene: .; j_gene: TRBJ2-1; abundance: once; v_gene: TRBV30; CDR3aa: CACITRNEQFF; CDR3nt: TGTGCCTGTATCACTAGGAATGAGCAGTTCTTC
d_gene: .; j_gene: TRBJ1-3; abundance: .; v_gene: TRBV6-6; CDR3aa: CASSYPDQGAGNTIYF; CDR3nt: TGTGCCAGCAGTTACCCCGACCAGGGCGCTGGAAACACCATATATTTT
d_gene: TRBD1; j_gene: TRBJ1-1; abundance: .; v_gene: TRBV11-2; CDR3aa: CASSLRHRGRDTEAFF; CDR3nt: TGTGCCAGCAGCTTAAGGCACAGGGGGCGAGACACTGAAGCTTTCTTT
d_gene: TRBD1; j_gene: TRBJ1-5; abundance: .; v_gene: TRBV27; CDR3aa: CASSLYPPTGGVQPQHF; CDR3nt: TGTGCCAGCAGTTTATATCCCCCAACAGGGGGCGTACAGCCCCAGCATTTT
d_gene: TRBD1; j_gene: TRBJ2-4; abundance: .; v_gene: TRBV9; CDR3aa: CASSVDRENIQYF; CDR3nt: TGTGCCAGCAGCGTCGACAGGGAAAACATTCAGTACTTC
d_gene: TRBD2; j_gene: TRBJ2-3; abundance: .; v_gene: TRBV28; CDR3aa: CASSSLAGGPDTQYF; CDR3nt: TGTGCCAGCAGTTCCCTAGCGGGAGGGCCGGATACGCAGTATTTT
d_gene: .; j_gene: TRBJ1-1; abundance: .; v_gene: TRBV5-1; CDR3aa: CASSLWGEISEAFF; CDR3nt: TGCGCCAGCAGCTTGTGGGGTGAAATTTCTGAAGCTTTCTTT
d_gene: TRBD1; j_gene: TRBJ2-1; abundance: .; v_gene: TRBV9; CDR3aa: CASSLNPAGTGAGDEQFF; CDR3nt: TGTGCCAGCAGCCTTAATCCAGCCGGGACAGGGGCAGGGGATGAGCAGTTCTTC
d_gene: TRBD2; j_gene: TRBJ2-1; abundance: .; v_gene: TRBV9; CDR3aa: CASSVAGRARSYNEQFF; CDR3nt: TGTGCCAGCAGCGTAGCCGGGAGGGCCCGTTCCTACAATGAGCAGTTCTTC
d_gene: .; j_gene: TRBJ2-7; abundance: .; v_gene: TRBV27; CDR3aa: CAVRRANNEQYF; CDR3nt: TGTGCTGTTCGGCGGGCTAATAACGAGCAGTACTTC
d_gene: .; j_gene: TRBJ2-3; abundance: .; v_gene: TRBV2; CDR3aa: CASSLLAGSDTQYF; CDR3nt: TGTGCCAGCAGCCTACTCGCCGGGTCAGATACGCAGTATTTT
d_gene: .; j_gene: TRBJ1-3; abundance: .; v_gene: TRBV28; CDR3aa: CASKTGGNTIYF; CDR3nt: TGTGCCAGCAAAACGGGTGGAAACACCATATATTTT
d_gene: TRBD1; j_gene: TRBJ1-6; abundance: .; v_gene: TRBV5-5; CDR3aa: CAGSRGGNSPLHF; CDR3nt: TGTGCCGGGTCCAGGGGGGGAAATTCACCCCTCCACTTT
d_gene: TRBD2; j_gene: TRBJ2-3; abundance: .; v_gene: TRBV6-5; CDR3aa: CASSYTAGRLTDTQYF; CDR3nt: TGTGCCAGCAGTTACACAGCGGGGCGACTCACAGATACGCAGTATTTT